This T cell receptor (beta chain) was profiled in a study of cytomegalovirus exposure and HLA in healthy donors. With respect to this clone: The antigen is unknown.

Use of 60 Vbeta and 13 Jbeta primers characterized the PCR. Authors' analysis steps: A follow-up analysis tallied 73 million or so unique TCR beta chains, roughly 11 million shared. Sequencing used immunoSEQ multiplex PCR; TCRdb keeps in-frame clones, though not all of them. The V and J calls and clone size come from that table; D and trimming were worked out from the DNA. The data contain 150,000 to 200,000 clones, approximately 82% of them singletons. The CDR3 is 13 amino acids. Germline CDR1 is MGHRA and CDR2 is YSYEKL. Deletions cut 3 bases from V and 3 bases from J, with 8 bases between. The study, taken as a whole, reports: The listing of fewer than 200 TCR beta chains classed them as cytomegalovirus-associated.

J is TRBJ2-5 and V is TRBV4-1, with a weak D call TRBD1 (6 bases). The source of this sequence is a woman under 30 in good health and CMV-seronegative. Sequenced: PBMCs. The CDR3 sequence: CASSHKGEETQYF. The CDR3 DNA reads TGCGCCAGCAGCCACAAGGGGGAAGAGACCCAGTACTTC.